Listed here is a single T cell receptor (beta chain). Its antigen remains unidentified. This entry is derived from a study of CD8+ T cells in alopecia areata. Extraction of RNA preceded its reverse transcription into cDNA, which served as the sequencing template. Sequencing used immunoSEQ multiplex PCR; TCRdb keeps in-frame clones, though not all of them. The table includes over 5,500 clones, 60% detected once. General study results and limits: It was less clear whether patients shared TCRs than it was in mice, possibly because of HLA.

Collection of lesional scalp punch biopsies and peripheral blood was performed in alopecia areata patients. The TCR sequence derives from a human donor with alopecia areata. The sequenced material came from skin.

The CDR3 loop is CASSLAGEAVGTGELFF. The CDR3 DNA reads TGCGCCAGCAGCTTGGCCGGGGAGGCCGTCGGCACCGGGGAGCTGTTTTTT. The chain recombines TRBV5-1 with TRBJ2-2, with TRBD2 as a possible D gene (6 bases). Trimming took 0 bases from V and 4 from J, leaving 16 bases between them. In germline, CDR1 is SGHRS, CDR2 YFSETQ. The CDR3 is 17 residues long.